The clone carrying this T cell receptor beta chain has ten or more counts. Antigen specificity is unknown. The record originates from a study of T cells after posttransplantation cyclophosphamide. Study-level results: Recipient CMV seropositivity and CMV reactivation strongly tracked TRB clonality.

Cyclophosphamide on days +3 and +4 followed busulfan-fludarabine conditioning and a marrow graft. The CDR3 runs 13 residues. V was trimmed by 5 bases and J by 3 bases, leaving 8 bases between them. Germline CDR1 is SGHTA and CDR2 is FQGNSA. The data were produced by immunoSEQ multiplex PCR, yet TCRdb's version contains in-frame clones alone and is incomplete. There are about 7,900 clones in the sample, none observed a single time. The material was PBMCs, obtained after an allogeneic stem cell transplant with post-transplant cyclophosphamide. This receptor was identified in a male patient aged 30 to 39 who received an allogeneic stem cell transplant from an unrelated donor, was CMV-positive, and had acute and chronic GVHD. A share of the T cells may be of graft donor origin. The V call is TRBV7-2, the J call TRBJ2-1; D perhaps matches TRBD2 (6 bases). Here the CDR3 DNA reads TGTGCCAGCAGCCGGGACTTCTACAATGAGCAGTTCTTC. Amino acid sequence: CASSRDFYNEQFF.